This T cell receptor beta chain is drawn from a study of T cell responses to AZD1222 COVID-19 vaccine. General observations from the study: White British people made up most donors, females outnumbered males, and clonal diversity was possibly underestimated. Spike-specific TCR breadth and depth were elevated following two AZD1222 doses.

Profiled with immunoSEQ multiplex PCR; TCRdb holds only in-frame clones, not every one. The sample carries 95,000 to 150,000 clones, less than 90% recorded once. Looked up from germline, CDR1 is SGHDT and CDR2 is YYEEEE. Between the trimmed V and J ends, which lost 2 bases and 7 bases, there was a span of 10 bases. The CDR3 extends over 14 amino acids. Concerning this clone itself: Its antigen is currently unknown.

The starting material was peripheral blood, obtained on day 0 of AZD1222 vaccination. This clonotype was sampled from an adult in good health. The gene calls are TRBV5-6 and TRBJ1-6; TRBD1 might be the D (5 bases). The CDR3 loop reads CASSFQGTNSPLHF. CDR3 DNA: TGTGCCAGCAGCTTTCAAGGGACCAATTCACCCCTCCACTTT.